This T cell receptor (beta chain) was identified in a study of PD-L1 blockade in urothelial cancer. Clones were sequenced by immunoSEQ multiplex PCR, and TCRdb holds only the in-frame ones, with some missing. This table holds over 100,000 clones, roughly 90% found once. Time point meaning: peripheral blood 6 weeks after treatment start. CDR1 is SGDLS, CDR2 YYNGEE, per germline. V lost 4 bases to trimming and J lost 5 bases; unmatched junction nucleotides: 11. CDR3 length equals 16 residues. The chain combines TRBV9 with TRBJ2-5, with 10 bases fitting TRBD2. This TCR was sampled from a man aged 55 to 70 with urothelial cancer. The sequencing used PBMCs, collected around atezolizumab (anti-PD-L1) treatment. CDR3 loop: CASSPMGSGRRETQYF. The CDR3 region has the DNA TGTGCCAGCAGCCCGATGGGTAGCGGGAGGCGCGAGACCCAGTACTTC.